These 14 T cell receptor beta chains came from one sample sequenced in a study of blood T cell repertoires in COVID-19. Assay used: immunoSEQ multiplex PCR; TCRdb lists only in-frame clones, some missing. The data show some 43,000 clones, roughly four fifths seen once. Material: peripheral blood. Every receptor here comes from a man aged 35-49 years with active or convalescent COVID-19.

The genes are TRBV5-1 and TRBJ1-1; D not resolved. CDR3 length: 15 residues. Germline V gene sequence: CDR1 SGHRS, CDR2 YFSETQ. Trimming took 0 bases from V and 0 from J, leaving 9 bases between them. The chain's CDR3 is CASSLEEAMNTEAFF. The DNA of the CDR3 is TGCGCCAGCAGCTTGGAGGAGGCGATGAACACTGAAGCTTTCTTT.

This sequence joins TRBV10-3 and TRBJ2-3, with TRBD2 matching over 9 bases. Germline loops: CDR1 ENHRY, CDR2 SYGVKD. The J segment lost 4 bases and the V segment lost 0 bases, leaving 11 bases of the junction unmatched. This CDR3 has 18 amino acids. The CDR3 DNA is TGTGCCATCAGTGAGTCGGCTAGCGGGATGACTATTGCAGATACGCAGTATTTT. This translates into CAISESASGMTIADTQYF.

The chain carries TRBV27 and TRBJ2-7; TRBD1 matches at 9 bases. Losses at the gene ends were 5 bases for V and 4 bases for J; bases not matched to a gene: 3. The CDR3 is made up of 13 amino acids. Germline V gene data show CDR1 as MNHEY and CDR2 as SMNVEV (reference sequence). CDR3 protein: CASSPGQGYEQYF. CDR3 coding DNA: TGTGCCAGCAGTCCCGGACAGGGGTACGAGCAGTACTTC.

Points on this clone: Other DNA sequences from this sample encode an identical CDR3 as well. The gene calls are TRBV15 and TRBJ1-5; perhaps TRBD1 as D (6 bases). Trimming removed 0 bases at V and 5 bases at J, with 14 bases between. The germline CDR1 and CDR2 sequences are LNHNV and YYDKDF (reference sequence). This CDR3 has 16 residues. CDR3 sequence (DNA): TGTGCCACCAGCAGAGAGGCACAGGGAGGGGATCAGCCCCAGCATTTT. Translating gives CATSREAQGGDQPQHF.

This clone has only a few counts. The V gene is TRBV7-2, the J gene TRBJ1-1; a possible D gene is TRBD1 (6 bases). Germline lookup yields CDR1 SGHTA and CDR2 FQGNSA. The length of the CDR3 is 15 residues. Between the trimmed V and J ends, which lost 1 base and 4 bases, there was a span of 13 bases. CDR3 in amino acids: CASSLVGQGGTEAFF. In nucleotides, the CDR3 is TGTGCCAGCAGCTTAGTCGGACAAGGGGGCACTGAAGCTTTCTTT.

This chain uses TRBV19 with TRBJ2-1; 8 nucleotides agree with TRBD2. The CDR3 is 17 amino acids. V lost 4 bases, J lost 5 bases, and 13 bases stayed unmatched. The germline V gene has CDR1 LNHDA and CDR2 SQIVND (reference sequence). The CDR3 loop is CASSKSGKGSGDNEQFF. The CDR3 bases are TGTGCCAGTAGTAAAAGTGGGAAGGGTAGCGGGGACAATGAGCAGTTCTTC.

The chain combines TRBV7-3 with TRBJ2-1; TRBD2 is a possible D gene (6 bases). Germline CDR1 SGHTA, CDR2 FQGTGA. Trimming stripped 4 bases from V and 0 bases from J, with 10 bases between. The CDR3 spans 15 residues. CDR3 sequence (DNA): TGTGCCAGCAGCTGGGACGGGAGCTCCTACAATGAGCAGTTCTTC. Translated: CASSWDGSSYNEQFF.

The rearrangement uses TRBV2 and TRBJ1-5; D is uncertain. V was clipped by 6 bases and J by 2 bases, with 11 bases between them. CDR1 SNHLY and CDR2 FYNNEI come from the germline V gene. There are 14 residues in the CDR3. CDR3 in amino acids: CASSGEWGNQPQHF. As DNA, the CDR3 is TGTGCCAGCAGCGGGGAGTGGGGCAATCAGCCCCAGCATTTT.

The chain uses TRBV19 and TRBJ2-7; 10 bases map to TRBD2. V lost 10 bases and J lost 4; bases outside the gene matches: 10. Germline V gene lookup returns CDR1 LNHDA and CDR2 SQIVND (reference sequence). The CDR3 consists of 14 residues. CDR3 region: CATSVASGGYEQYF. CDR3 sequence (DNA): TGTGCCACCTCGGTGGCTAGCGGGGGTTACGAGCAGTACTTC.

The gene calls are TRBV28 and TRBJ1-5; 10 bases align to TRBD1. V gave up 3 bases and J gave up 6 bases; unmatched junction bases: 5. Germline V lookup: CDR1 MDHEN, CDR2 SYDVKM. This CDR3 has 15 residues. CDR3 loop: CASSFDRGLGQPQHF. The CDR3 DNA is TGTGCCAGCAGTTTTGACAGGGGGCTCGGTCAGCCCCAGCATTTT.

The chain joins TRBV4-1 to TRBJ1-5; D is undetermined. Germline CDR1 is MGHRA and CDR2 is YSYEKL. V was pared by 0 bases and J by 2 bases, with 8 bases between. The CDR3 is 15 residues long. CDR3 sequence: CASSQEPGGNQPQHF. The DNA for the CDR3 is TGCGCCAGCAGCCAAGAACCGGGAGGCAATCAGCCCCAGCATTTT.

The gene calls are TRBV3-1 (or the pseudogene TRBV3-2) and TRBJ2-5, with D perhaps TRBD1 (5 bases). The length of the CDR3 is 20 residues. V was cut by 4 bases and J by 3 bases, with 30 bases left in between. Germline lookup yields CDR1 LGHDT and CDR2 YNNKEL (reference sequence). CDR3 amino acids: CASSPRTKEAGRLPKETQYF. For the CDR3, the DNA is TGTGCCAGCAGCCCCCGAACAAAAGAAGCAGGGCGCCTGCCCAAAGAGACCCAGTACTTC.

V usage is TRBV19 and J usage is TRBJ1-2; 8 nucleotides agree with TRBD1. The CDR3 has 14 amino acids. After removal of 10 bases from V and 8 bases from J, the junction contained 15 bases not matched to a gene. The germline gives CDR1 LNHDA, CDR2 SQIVND (reference sequence). The DNA for the CDR3 is TGTGCCACTACCCAGACAGGGGAAGGTTACGGCTACACCTTC. It yields the protein CATTQTGEGYGYTF. The complete variable domain, with remaining parts taken from reference TRBV19 and TRBJ1-2, reads DGGITQSPKYLFRKEGQNVTLSCEQNLNHDAMYWYRQDPGQGLRLIYYSQIVNDFQKGDIAEGYSVSREKKESFPLTVTSAQKNPTAFYLCATTQTGEGYGYTFGSGTRLTVV.

The chain links TRBV18 to TRBJ2-7, with D tentatively TRBD2 (6 bases). Trimming cost V 6 bases and J 1 base, with 10 bases left between them. In germline, CDR1 is KGHSH, CDR2 LQKENI. The CDR3 consists of 13 residues. CDR3 DNA sequence: TGTGCCAGCTCTTCGCGGGATTCCTACGAGCAGTACTTC. As protein: CASSSRDSYEQYF.